The clone carrying this T cell receptor (beta chain) is a singleton in its sample. V lost 5 bases and J lost 6; bases outside the gene matches: 12. This CDR3 is 15 amino acids long. Germline CDR1 reads SGHRS; CDR2 reads YFSETQ. Study processing details: Using reference gene primer amplification, nucleated cell counts were estimated. Only in-frame clones appear in the TCRdb table, and some are missing; sequencing was by immunoSEQ multiplex PCR. Clone size and V and J calls were adopted from that table, with D and trimming inferred from the DNA. This table holds around 260,000 clones, roughly 91% found once. This specimen comes from a study of blood T cell repertoires in COVID-19. Study background: Sites in the United States, Italy and Spain provided acute and convalescent COVID-19 samples.

This receptor was taken from a man aged 25 to 45 with acute or convalescent COVID-19. What was sequenced was peripheral blood. J is TRBJ2-3 and V is TRBV5-1; 7 bases agree with TRBD2. The CDR3: CASSYSGRRADTQYF. The CDR3 nucleotides are TGCGCCAGCAGTTATAGCGGGCGCCGTGCGGATACGCAGTATTTT.